The rows below give T cell receptor beta chains drawn from one sample of a study of blood T cell dynamics during melanoma immunotherapy. Profiling relied on immunoSEQ multiplex PCR, and the TCRdb table lists in-frame clones only, not all of them. The top ten clones hold 5% to 6.5% of a sample with about 14,000 clones, approximately 84% of them seen once. Sample: blood, taken from a patient treated with checkpoint blockade. Source of these receptors: a human donor with melanoma. The CDR3 runs from the conserved cysteine through the conserved F or W. D genes are given only for firm matches.

v_call	j_call	d_call	cdr3_aa	cdr3_nt
TRBV6-1	TRBJ1-4	TRBD1	CASSERGGLDEKLFF	TGTGCCAGCAGTGAGAGAGGGGGCCTGGATGAAAAACTGTTTTTT
TRBV11-2	TRBJ1-2	-	CASSFAGSSLGYTF	TGTGCCAGCAGCTTCGCAGGCTCGTCGCTGGGCTACACCTTC
TRBV19	TRBJ1-3	TRBD1	CASSTSTGTGNTIYF	TGTGCCAGTAGTACCTCGACAGGGACTGGAAACACCATATATTTT
TRBV12-5	TRBJ1-2	-	CASGLALDRNYGYTF	TGTGCTAGTGGTTTGGCCTTGGACAGAAACTATGGCTACACCTTC
TRBV9	TRBJ2-3	-	CASSIRGTRGTDTQYF	TGTGCCAGCAGCATACGCGGGACCCGGGGCACAGATACGCAGTATTTT
TRBV2	TRBJ1-2	-	CASRWAGRTYNYGYTF	TGTGCCAGCAGGTGGGCCGGGCGGACCTATAACTATGGCTACACCTTC
TRBV5-4	TRBJ2-7	TRBD1	CASSPGGQDYEQYF	TGTGCCAGCAGCCCAGGGGGACAGGACTACGAGCAGTACTTC
TRBV7-2	TRBJ2-3	-	CASRLTGPDTQYF	TGTGCCAGCAGACTTACAGGGCCAGATACGCAGTATTTT
TRBV7-6	TRBJ2-3	-	CASSSQASTDTQYF	TGTGCCAGCAGCTCACAGGCCAGCACAGATACGCAGTATTTT
TRBV5-1	TRBJ2-2	-	CASSLGGGNTGELFF	TGCGCCAGCAGCCTTGGAGGGGGGAACACCGGGGAGCTGTTTTTT
TRBV7-9	TRBJ2-5	-	CASSNRDLQETQYF	TGTGCCAGCAGCAACCGGGACCTACAAGAGACCCAGTACTTC
TRBV23-1	TRBJ2-1	TRBD1	CASSQSGDRGKKTWWNEQFF	TGCGCCAGCAGTCAATCGGGGGACAGGGGAAAAAAAACATGGTGGAATGAGCAGTTCTTC
TRBV7-9	TRBJ2-3	-	CASSLQEDTQYF	TGTGCCAGCAGCCTACAGGAGGATACGCAGTATTTT